This TCR beta chain emerged from a study of T cell repertoires in cytomegalovirus infection. Study results and caveats: HLA-C-restricted CMV clonotypes gave the most frequent clonotype in two of eight donors.

Trimming left V 7 bases short and J 0 bases short, with 17 bases between. The CDR3 extends over 16 amino acids. The germline V gene has CDR1 LNHDA and CDR2 SQIVND (reference sequence). Only a few counts were recorded for this clonotype. Its antigen is as yet unknown. TCRdb itself ran the reads through MiXCR, one entry per CDR3 protein. Of 370,000 or so distinct CDR3 sequences in the sample, roughly 34% are singletons; the top ten hold less than 15%. The material was cultured PBMCs, obtained from culture after CMV antigen stimulation. This chain links TRBV19 with TRBJ2-3; D uncertain. This receptor was identified in a human donor in good health (CMV status not recorded). Some clones in this sample may be carry-over from other donors' samples. The CDR3 coding sequence is TGTGCCAGTATTCCTCGCAGAGAATCTAGCACAGATACGCAGTATTTT. Protein sequence: CASIPRRESSTDTQYF.